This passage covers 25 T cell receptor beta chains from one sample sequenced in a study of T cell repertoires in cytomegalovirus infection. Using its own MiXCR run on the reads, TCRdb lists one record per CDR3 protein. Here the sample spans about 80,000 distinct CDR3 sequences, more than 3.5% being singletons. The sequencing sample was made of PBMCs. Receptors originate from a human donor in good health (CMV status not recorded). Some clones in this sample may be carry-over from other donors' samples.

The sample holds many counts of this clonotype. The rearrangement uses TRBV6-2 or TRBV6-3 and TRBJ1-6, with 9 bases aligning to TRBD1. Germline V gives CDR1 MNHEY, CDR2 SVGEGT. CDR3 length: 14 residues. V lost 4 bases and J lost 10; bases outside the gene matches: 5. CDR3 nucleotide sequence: TGTGCCAGCAGTTCATGGGACAGGGCGTCACCCCTCCACTTT. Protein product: CASSSWDRASPLHF.

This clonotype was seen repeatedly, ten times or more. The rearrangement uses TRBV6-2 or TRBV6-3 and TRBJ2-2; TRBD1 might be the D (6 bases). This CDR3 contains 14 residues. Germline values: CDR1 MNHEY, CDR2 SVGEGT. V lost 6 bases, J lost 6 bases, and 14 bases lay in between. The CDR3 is CASSDPGDPGELFF. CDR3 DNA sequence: TGTGCCAGCAGCGACCCAGGGGACCCCGGGGAGCTGTTTTTT.

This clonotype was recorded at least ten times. The DNA for the CDR3 is TGTGCCAGCTCACCAGAGCGGCAGTCCTCTGGAAACACCATATATTTT. Translating gives CASSPERQSSGNTIYF. The chain uses TRBV18 and TRBJ1-3; no clear D. The CDR3 runs to 16 residues. The V end was cut by 2 bases, the J end by 0 bases, with 11 bases between. CDR1 and CDR2 from the germline V gene are KGHSH and LQKENI.

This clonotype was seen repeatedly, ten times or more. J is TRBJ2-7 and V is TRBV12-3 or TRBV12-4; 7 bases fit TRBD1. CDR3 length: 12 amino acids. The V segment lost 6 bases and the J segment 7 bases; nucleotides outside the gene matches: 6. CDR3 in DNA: TGTGCCAGCAGCCTGGACAGGTTTGAGCAGTACTTC. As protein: CASSLDRFEQYF.

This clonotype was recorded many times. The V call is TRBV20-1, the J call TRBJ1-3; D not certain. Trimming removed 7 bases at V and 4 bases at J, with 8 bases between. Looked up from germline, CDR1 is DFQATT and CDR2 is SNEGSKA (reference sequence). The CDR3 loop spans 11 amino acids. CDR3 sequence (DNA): TGCAGTGTAACTTGGGGAAACACCATATATTTT. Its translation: CSVTWGNTIYF.

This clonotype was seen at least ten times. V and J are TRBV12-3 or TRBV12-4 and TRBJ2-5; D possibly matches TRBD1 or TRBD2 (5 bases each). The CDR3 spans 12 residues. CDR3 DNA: TGTGCTACACGAGGGGTTCTTGAGACCCAGTACTTC. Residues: CATRGVLETQYF.

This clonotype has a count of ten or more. As DNA, the CDR3 is TGTGCCAGCAGTATCCCTAATTCACCCCTCCACTTT. Its translation is CASSIPNSPLHF. V gene TRBV27 combines with J gene TRBJ1-6; D is uncertain. With 5 bases removed from V and 6 bases from J, the gap between germline ends came to 5 bases. The CDR3 sequence is 12 residues long. Germline V gene data show CDR1 as MNHEY and CDR2 as SMNVEV (reference sequence).

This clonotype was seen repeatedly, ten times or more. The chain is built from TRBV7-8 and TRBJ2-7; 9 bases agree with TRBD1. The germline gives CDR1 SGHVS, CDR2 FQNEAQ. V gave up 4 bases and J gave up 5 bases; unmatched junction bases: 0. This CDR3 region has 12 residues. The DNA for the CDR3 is TGTGCCAGCAGCTGGGACAGGGACGAGCAGTACTTC. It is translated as CASSWDRDEQYF.

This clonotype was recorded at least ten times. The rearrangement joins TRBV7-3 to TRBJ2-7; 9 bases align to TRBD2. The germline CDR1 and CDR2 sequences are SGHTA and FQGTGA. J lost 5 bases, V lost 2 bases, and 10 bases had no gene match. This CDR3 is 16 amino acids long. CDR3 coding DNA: TGTGCCAGCAGCTTATGGGCTAGCGGGGAGCTCCACGAGCAGTACTTC. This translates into CASSLWASGELHEQYF.

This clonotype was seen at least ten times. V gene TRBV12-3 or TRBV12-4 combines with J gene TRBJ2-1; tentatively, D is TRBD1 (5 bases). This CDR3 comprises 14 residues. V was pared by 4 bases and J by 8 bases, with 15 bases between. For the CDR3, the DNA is TGTGCCAGCAGTTATAGGACACCCTTGGATGAGCAGTTCTTC. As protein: CASSYRTPLDEQFF.

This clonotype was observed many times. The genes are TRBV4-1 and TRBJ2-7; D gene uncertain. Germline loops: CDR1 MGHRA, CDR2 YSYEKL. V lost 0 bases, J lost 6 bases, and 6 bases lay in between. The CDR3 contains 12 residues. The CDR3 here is CASSQDRSEQYF. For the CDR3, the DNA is TGCGCCAGCAGCCAAGATCGGAGCGAGCAGTACTTC.

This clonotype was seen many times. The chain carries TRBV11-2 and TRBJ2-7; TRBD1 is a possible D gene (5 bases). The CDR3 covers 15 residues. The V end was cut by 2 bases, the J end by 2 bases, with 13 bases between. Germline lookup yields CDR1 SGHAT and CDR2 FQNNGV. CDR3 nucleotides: TGTGCCAGCAGCTTATCCCCTGGACAAGCCTACGAGCAGTACTTC. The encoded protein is CASSLSPGQAYEQYF.

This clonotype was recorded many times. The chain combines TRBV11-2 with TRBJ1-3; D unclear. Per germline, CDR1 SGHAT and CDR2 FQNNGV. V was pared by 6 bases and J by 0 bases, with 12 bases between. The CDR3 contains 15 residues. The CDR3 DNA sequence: TGTGCCAGCAGTTGGGCAGGTACCTCTGGAAACACCATATATTTT. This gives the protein CASSWAGTSGNTIYF.

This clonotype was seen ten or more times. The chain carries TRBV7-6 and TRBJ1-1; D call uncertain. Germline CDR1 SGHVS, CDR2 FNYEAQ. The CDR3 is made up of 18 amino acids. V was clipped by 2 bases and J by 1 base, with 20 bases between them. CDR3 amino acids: CASSLLSFGEGTNTEAFF. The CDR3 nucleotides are TGTGCCAGCAGCTTATTAAGCTTCGGGGAGGGAACGAACACTGAAGCTTTCTTT. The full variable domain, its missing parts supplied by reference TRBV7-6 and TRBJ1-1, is GAGVSQSPRYKVTKRGQDVALRCDPISGHVSLYWYRQALGQGPEFLTYFNYEAQQDKSGLPNDRFSAERPEGSISTLTIQRTEQRDSAMYRCASSLLSFGEGTNTEAFFGQGTRLTVV.

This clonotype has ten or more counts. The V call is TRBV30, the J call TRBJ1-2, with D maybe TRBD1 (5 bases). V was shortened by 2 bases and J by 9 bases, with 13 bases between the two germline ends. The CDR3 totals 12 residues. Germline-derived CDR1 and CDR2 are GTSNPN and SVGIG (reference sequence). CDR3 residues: CAWSMTETSYTF. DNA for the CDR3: TGTGCCTGGAGTATGACAGAAACCAGCTACACCTTC.

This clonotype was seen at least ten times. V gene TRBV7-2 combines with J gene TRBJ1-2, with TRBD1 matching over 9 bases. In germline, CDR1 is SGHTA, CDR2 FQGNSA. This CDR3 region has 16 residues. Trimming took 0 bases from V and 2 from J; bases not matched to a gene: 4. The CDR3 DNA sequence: TGTGCCAGCAGCTTAGCGGGGACAGGGCGGAACTATGGCTACACCTTC. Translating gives CASSLAGTGRNYGYTF.

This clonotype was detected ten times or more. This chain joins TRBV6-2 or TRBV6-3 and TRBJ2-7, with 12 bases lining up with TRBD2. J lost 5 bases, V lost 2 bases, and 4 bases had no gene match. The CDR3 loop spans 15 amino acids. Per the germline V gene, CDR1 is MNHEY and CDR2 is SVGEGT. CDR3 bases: TGTGCCAGCAGTTACAGGACTAGCGGGGCGGACGAGCAGTACTTC. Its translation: CASSYRTSGADEQYF.

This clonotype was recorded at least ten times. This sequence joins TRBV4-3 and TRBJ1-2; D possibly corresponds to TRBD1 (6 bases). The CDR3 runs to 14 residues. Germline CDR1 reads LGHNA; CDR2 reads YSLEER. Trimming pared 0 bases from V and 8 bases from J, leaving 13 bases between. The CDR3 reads CASSQETGGGGYTF. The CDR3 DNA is TGCGCCAGCAGCCAAGAGACAGGAGGGGGAGGCTACACCTTC.

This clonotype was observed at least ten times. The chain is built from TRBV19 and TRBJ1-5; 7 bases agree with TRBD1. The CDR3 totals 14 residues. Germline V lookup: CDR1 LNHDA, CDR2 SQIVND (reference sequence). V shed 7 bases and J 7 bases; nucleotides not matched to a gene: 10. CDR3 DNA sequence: TGTGCCAGTACCGCGACCGGACAGGCGCAGCCCCAGCATTTT. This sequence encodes CASTATGQAQPQHF.

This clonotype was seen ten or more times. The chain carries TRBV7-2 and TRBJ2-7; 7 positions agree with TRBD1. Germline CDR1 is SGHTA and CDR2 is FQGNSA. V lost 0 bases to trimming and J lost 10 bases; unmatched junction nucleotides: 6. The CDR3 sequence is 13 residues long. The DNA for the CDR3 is TGTGCCAGCAGCTTAGCGGGGGACAGAGGCCAGTACTTC. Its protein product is CASSLAGDRGQYF.

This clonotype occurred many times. The DNA of the CDR3 is TGTGCCAGCAGCCTGGGACAAAACACAGATACGCAGTATTTT. As protein: CASSLGQNTDTQYF. The gene calls are TRBV5-4 and TRBJ2-3, with D possibly TRBD1 on 6 matching bases. Germline V lookup: CDR1 SGHNT, CDR2 YYREEE (reference sequence). The CDR3 spans 14 residues. Trimming pared 4 bases from V and 2 bases from J, leaving 11 bases between. Drawing the rest from reference TRBV5-4 and TRBJ2-3, the complete variable domain is ETGVTQSPTHLIKTRGQQVTLRCSSQSGHNTVSWYQQALGQGPQFIFQYYREEENGRGNFPPRFSGLQFPNYSSELNVNALELDDSALYLCASSLGQNTDTQYFGPGTRLTVL.

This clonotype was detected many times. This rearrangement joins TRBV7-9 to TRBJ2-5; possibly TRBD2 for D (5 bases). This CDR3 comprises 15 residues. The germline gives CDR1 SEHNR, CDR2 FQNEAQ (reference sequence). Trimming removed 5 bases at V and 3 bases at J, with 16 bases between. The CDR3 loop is CASSPARRTKETQYF. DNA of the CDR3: TGTGCCAGCAGCCCGGCCAGGAGGACCAAAGAGACCCAGTACTTC.

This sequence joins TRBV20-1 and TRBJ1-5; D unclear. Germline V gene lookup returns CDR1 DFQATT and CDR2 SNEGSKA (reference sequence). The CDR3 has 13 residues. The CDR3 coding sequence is TGCAGCGCTCTCCGGAGAGGTAATCAGCCCCAGCATTTT. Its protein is CSALRRGNQPQHF.

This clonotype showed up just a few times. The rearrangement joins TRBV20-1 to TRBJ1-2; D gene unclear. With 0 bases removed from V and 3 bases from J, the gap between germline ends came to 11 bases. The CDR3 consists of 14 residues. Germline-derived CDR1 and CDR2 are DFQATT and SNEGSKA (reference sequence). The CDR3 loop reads CSARDRGMDYGYTF. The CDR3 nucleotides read TGCAGTGCTAGAGATCGGGGAATGGACTATGGCTACACCTTC.

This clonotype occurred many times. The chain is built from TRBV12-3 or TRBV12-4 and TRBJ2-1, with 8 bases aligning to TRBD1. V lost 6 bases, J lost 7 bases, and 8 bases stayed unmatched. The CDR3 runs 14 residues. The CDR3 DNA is TGTGCCAGCAGGGGACGGACAGGGATGAATGAGCAGTTCTTC. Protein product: CASRGRTGMNEQFF.